The TCR beta chain described here comes from a study of T cells in localized non-small cell lung cancer. Notes on the study in general: Uninvolved adjacent lung showed peak T cell clonality, exceeding tumor. Appearing in adjacent lung were a median about 50 of the top 100 tumor clones. Without multi-region sequencing, intratumor heterogeneity could not be excluded. The study linked higher blood T cell density to longer overall survival.

CDR1 and CDR2 from the germline V gene are KGHSH and LQKENI. The CDR3 is 13 residues long. V dropped 0 bases and J dropped 11 bases, with 11 bases sitting between them. Some clones are missing from TCRdb's copy, which holds only in-frame ones; the method was immunoSEQ multiplex PCR. Of some 71,000 clones in the sample, about 83% were seen once. In regard to this clone: As yet, its antigen is unknown.

The origin of this receptor is a female donor over 55 with stage I lung adenocarcinoma. The sample here was peripheral blood, taken before any cancer treatment. V gene TRBV18 combines with J gene TRBJ2-4; D call uncertain. The CDR3 loop reads CASSPPDANLQYF. CDR3 nucleotide sequence: TGTGCCAGCTCACCACCGGACGCCAACCTTCAGTACTTC. Drawing the rest from reference TRBV18 and TRBJ2-4, the complete variable domain is NAGVMQNPRHLVRRRGQEARLRCSPMKGHSHVYWYRQLPEEGLKFMVYLQKENIIDESGMPKERFSAEFPKEGPSILRIQQVVRGDSAAYFCASSPPDANLQYFGAGTRLSVL.